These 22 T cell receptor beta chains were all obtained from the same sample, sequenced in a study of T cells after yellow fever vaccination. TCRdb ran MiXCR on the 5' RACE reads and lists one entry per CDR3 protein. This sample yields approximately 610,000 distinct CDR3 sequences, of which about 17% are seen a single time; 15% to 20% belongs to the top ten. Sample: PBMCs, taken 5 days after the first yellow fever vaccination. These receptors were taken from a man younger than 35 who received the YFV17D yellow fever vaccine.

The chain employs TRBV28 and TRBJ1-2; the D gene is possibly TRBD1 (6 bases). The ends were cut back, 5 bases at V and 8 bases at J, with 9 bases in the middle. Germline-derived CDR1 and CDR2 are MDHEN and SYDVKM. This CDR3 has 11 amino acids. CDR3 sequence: CASSRTGGYTF. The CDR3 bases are TGTGCCAGCAGTCGAACAGGGGGCTACACCTTC.

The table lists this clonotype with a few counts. The CDR3 DNA reads as TGCGCCAGCAGCTTGGTCGCCGACAGGATATCCGGGGCCTACGAGCAGTACTTC. Protein sequence: CASSLVADRISGAYEQYF. The chain links TRBV5-1 to TRBJ2-7; D is perhaps TRBD1 (6 bases). The CDR3 has 18 residues. V lost 0 bases, J lost 2 bases, and 21 bases lay in between. Germline V lookup: CDR1 SGHRS, CDR2 YFSETQ.

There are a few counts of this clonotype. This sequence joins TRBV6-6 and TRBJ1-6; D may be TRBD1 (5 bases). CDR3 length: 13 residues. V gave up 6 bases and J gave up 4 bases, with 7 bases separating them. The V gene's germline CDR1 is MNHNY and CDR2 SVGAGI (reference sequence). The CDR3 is CASRTEYNSPLHF. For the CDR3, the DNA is TGTGCCAGCAGGACAGAATATAATTCACCCCTCCACTTT.

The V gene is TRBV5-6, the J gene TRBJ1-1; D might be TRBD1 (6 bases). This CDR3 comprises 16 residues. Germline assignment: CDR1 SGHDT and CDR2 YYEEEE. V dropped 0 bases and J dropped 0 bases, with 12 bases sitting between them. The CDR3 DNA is TGTGCCAGCAGCTTGGGAGGTGGACAGATGAACACTGAAGCTTTCTTT. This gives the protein CASSLGGGQMNTEAFF.

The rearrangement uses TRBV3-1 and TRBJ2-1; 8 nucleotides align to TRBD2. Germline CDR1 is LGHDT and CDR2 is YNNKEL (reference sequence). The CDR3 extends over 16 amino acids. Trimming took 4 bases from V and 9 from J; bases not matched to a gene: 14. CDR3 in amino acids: CASSRKLAEGTIEQFF. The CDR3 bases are TGTGCCAGCAGCCGGAAACTAGCGGAAGGGACCATTGAGCAGTTCTTC.

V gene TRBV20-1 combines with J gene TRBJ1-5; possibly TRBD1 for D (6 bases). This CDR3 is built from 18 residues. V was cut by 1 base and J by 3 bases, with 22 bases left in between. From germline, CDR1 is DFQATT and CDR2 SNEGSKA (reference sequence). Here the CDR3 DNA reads TGCAGTGCTAGAGGGTCTCATTATCCTCAGGGGCCCAATCAGCCCCAGCATTTT. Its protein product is CSARGSHYPQGPNQPQHF.

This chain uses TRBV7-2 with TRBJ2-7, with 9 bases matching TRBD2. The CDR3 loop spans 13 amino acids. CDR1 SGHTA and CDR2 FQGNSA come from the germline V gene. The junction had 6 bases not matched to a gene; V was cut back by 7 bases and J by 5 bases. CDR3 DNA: TGTGCCAGCACCTCGGGCGGGGGGGACGAGCAGTACTTC. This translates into CASTSGGGDEQYF.

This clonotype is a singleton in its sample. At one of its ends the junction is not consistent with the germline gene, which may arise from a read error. In DNA form, the CDR3 reads TGTGCCAGCAGCTTACCCGGGGGGGCCGTTTATGAATCCTACAATGAGCTGTTCTTC. It specifies CASSLPGGAVYESYNELFF. This chain uses TRBV11-2 with TRBJ2-1; 8 bases are shared with TRBD2. Germline CDR1 is SGHAT and CDR2 is FQNNGV. CDR3 size: 19 residues.

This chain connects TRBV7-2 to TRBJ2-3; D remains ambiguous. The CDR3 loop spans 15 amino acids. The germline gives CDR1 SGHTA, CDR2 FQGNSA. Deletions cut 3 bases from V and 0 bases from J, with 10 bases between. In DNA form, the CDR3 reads TGTGCCAGCAGCTTCCAGCTCTCGAGCACAGATACGCAGTATTTT. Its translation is CASSFQLSSTDTQYF.

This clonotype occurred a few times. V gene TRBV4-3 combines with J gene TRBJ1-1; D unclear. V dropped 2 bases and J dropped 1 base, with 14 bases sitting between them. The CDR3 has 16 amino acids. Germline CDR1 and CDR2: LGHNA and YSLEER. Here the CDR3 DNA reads TGCGCCAGCAGCCAAATGCCCGGCCTGAAGAACACTGAAGCTTTCTTT. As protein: CASSQMPGLKNTEAFF.

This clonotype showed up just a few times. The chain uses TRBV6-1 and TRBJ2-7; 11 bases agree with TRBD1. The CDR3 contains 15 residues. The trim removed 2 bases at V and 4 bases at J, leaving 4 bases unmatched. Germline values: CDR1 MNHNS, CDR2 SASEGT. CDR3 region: CASSERTGGAYEQYF. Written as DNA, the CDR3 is TGTGCCAGCAGTGAAAGGACAGGGGGCGCTTACGAGCAGTACTTC.

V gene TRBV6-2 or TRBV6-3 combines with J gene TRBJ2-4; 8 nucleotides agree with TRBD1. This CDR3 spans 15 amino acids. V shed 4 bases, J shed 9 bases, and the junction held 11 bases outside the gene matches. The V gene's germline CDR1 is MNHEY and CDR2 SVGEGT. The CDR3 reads CASSLAGGDSIIQYF. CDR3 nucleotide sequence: TGTGCCAGCAGTTTAGCAGGGGGCGACAGTATCATTCAGTACTTC.

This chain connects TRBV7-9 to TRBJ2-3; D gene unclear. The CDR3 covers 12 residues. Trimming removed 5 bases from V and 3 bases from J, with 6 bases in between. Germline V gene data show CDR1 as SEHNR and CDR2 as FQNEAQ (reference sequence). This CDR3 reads CASSTITDTQYF. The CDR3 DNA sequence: TGTGCCAGCAGCACTATTACAGATACGCAGTATTTT.

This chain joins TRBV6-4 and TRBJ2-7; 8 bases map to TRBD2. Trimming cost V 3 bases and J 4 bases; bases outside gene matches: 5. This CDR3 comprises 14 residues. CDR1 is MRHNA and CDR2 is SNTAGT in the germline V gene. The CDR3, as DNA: TGTGCCAGCAGTGAACGCCAGCGGGGGTACGAGCAGTACTTC. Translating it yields CASSERQRGYEQYF.

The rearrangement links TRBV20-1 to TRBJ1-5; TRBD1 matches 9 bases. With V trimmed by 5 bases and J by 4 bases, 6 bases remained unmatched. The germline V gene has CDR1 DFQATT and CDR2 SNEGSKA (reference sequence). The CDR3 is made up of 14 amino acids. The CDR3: CSALGGTGNQPQHF. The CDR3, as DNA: TGCAGTGCTTTAGGTGGGACAGGGAATCAGCCCCAGCATTTT.

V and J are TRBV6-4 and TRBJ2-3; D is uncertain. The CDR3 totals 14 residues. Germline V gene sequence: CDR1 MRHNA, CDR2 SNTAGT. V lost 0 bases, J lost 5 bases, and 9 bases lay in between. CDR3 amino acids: CASSDSSAIDTQYF. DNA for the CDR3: TGTGCCAGCAGTGACTCTTCGGCTATAGATACGCAGTATTTT.

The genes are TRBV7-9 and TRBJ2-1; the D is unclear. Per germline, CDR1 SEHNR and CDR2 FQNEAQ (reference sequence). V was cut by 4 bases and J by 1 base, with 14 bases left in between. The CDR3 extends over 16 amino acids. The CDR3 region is CASSSSQQGSYNEQFF. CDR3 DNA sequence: TGTGCCAGCAGCTCGTCCCAACAAGGGTCCTACAATGAGCAGTTCTTC.

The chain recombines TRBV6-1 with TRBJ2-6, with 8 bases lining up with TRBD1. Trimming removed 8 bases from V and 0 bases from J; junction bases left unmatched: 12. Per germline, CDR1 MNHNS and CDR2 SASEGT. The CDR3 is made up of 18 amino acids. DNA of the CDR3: TGTGCCAGCGGGCGGCAGGGGACAGGCCGCTCTGGGGCCAACGTCCTGACTTTC. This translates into CASGRQGTGRSGANVLTF.

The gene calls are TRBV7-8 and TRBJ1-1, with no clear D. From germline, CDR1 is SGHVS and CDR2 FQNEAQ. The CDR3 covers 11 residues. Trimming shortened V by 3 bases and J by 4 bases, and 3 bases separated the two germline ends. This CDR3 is CASSLFTEAFF. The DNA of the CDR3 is TGTGCCAGCAGCTTGTTCACTGAAGCTTTCTTT.

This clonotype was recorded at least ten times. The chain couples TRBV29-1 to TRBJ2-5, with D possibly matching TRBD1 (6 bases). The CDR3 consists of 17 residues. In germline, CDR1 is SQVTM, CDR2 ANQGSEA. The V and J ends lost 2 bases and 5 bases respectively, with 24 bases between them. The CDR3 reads CSVESFGSQGGGETQYF. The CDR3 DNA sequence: TGCAGCGTTGAAAGTTTCGGGTCACAGGGTGGCGGGGAGACCCAGTACTTC.

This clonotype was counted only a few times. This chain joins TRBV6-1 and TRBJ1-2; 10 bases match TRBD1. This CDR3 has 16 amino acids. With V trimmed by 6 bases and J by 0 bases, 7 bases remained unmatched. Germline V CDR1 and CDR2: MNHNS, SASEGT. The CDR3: CASRQTGGSSNYGYTF. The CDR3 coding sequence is TGTGCCAGCAGGCAGACAGGGGGCTCCTCTAACTATGGCTACACCTTC.

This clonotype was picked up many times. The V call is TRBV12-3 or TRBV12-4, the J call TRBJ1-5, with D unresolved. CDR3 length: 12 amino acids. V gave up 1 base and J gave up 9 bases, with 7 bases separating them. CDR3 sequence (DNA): TGTGCCAGCAGTTTAGGGGTAGGGCCCCAGCATTTT. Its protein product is CASSLGVGPQHF.